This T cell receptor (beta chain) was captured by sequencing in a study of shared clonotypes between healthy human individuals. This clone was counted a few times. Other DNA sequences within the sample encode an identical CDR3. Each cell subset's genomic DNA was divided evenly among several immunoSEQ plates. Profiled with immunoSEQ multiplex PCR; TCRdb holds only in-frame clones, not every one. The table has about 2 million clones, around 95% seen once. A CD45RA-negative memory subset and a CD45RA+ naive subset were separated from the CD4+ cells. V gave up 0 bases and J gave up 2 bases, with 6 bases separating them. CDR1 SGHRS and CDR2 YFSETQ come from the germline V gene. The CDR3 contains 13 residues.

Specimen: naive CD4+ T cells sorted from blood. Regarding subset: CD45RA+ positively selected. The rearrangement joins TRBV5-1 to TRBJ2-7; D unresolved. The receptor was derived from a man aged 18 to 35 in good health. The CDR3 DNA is TGCGCCAGCAGCTTGGCCGGCCCCTACGAGCAGTACTTC. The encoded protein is CASSLAGPYEQYF.